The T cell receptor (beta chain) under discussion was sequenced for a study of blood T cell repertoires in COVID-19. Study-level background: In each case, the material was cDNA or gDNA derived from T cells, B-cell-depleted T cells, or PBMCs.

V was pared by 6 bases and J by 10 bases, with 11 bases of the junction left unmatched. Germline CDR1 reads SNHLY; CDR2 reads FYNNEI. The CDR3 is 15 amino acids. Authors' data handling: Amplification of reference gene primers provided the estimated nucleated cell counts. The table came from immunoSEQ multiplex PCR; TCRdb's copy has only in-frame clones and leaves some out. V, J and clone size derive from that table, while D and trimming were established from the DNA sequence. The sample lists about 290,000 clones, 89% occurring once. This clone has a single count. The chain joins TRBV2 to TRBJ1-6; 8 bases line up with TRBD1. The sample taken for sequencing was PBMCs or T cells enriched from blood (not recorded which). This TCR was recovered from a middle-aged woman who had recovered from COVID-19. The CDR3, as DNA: TGTGCCAGCAGCCTCACCGGACAGGGAGGCTCACCCCTCCACTTT. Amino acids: CASSLTGQGGSPLHF.